Sequencing of this T cell receptor (beta chain) was carried out in a study of coeliac disease. General study results and limits: Few TRB amino acid sequences were shared between samples; most were unique.

The CDR3 is 14 amino acids. TCRdb keeps only in-frame clones here, not all; method: immunoSEQ multiplex PCR. The repertoire holds several thousand clones, with around three fifths as singletons. This clone was seen more than once but under ten times. Antigen specificity is unknown. The TCR sequence derives from a woman aged 60-75 years with celiac disease. The sequenced material came from intraepithelial lymphocytes from the gut. The J gene is TRBJ1-2, the V gene TRBV12-1; no DNA check was done on the table's D call, TRBD1. TRBV12-1 is annotated as a pseudogene. CDR3 DNA: TGTGCCAGCCCGCTTACAGGGGGCATCTATGGCTACACCTTC. Amino acid sequence: CASPLTGGIYGYTF.